This TCR beta chain was documented in a study of T cell responses to AZD1222 COVID-19 vaccine. Study conclusions and caveats: No day 14 peak samples; only post-peak repertoires were characterized.

To note about this clone: Its antigen is unidentified.

The CDR3 runs to 14 residues. Unmatched junction bases numbered 3, after V lost 8 bases and J lost 3 bases. The germline gives CDR1 ENHRY, CDR2 SYGVKD. Generated by immunoSEQ multiplex PCR, the TCRdb table keeps only in-frame clones and is missing some. Of roughly 180,000 clones in the sample, over 75% are singletons; the top ten hold 2.5% to 3%. The rearrangement links TRBV10-3 to TRBJ2-2; 10 bases agree with TRBD1. This sequence originates from an adult in good health. Sequencing was performed on peripheral blood, taken on day 0 of AZD1222 vaccination. CDR3 in amino acids: CAIGGQGDTGELFF. Here the CDR3 DNA reads TGTGCCATCGGAGGACAGGGGGACACCGGGGAGCTGTTTTTT.